Below, one TCR beta chain is given with its context. The data were taken from a study of OX40 agonist ivuxolimab in advanced cancers. There are 12 residues in the CDR3. With 6 bases removed from V and 2 bases from J, the gap between germline ends came to 7 bases. Germline V gene lookup returns CDR1 LNHDA and CDR2 SQIVND (reference sequence). Assay: immunoSEQ multiplex PCR; the TCRdb copy retains only in-frame clones and omits some. The table shows over 55,000 clones, with about 79% occurring only once. The sequencing here drew on CD4+ or CD8+ T cells sorted from blood, taken in a trial of the OX40 agonist ivuxolimab. This chain links TRBV19 with TRBJ1-2; unclear D gene. The clonotype was recovered from an adult with an advanced solid tumor such as melanoma, head and neck, liver or kidney cancer. CDR3 residues: CASSIFNYGYTF. In DNA, the CDR3 is TGTGCCAGTAGCATCTTCAACTATGGCTACACCTTC.